The 25 T cell receptor beta chains listed next were all sequenced from one sample in a study of T-cell memory formation after mild COVID-19. A single record per CDR3 protein comes from TCRdb applying MiXCR to the 5' RACE reads. Of approximately 500,000 distinct CDR3 sequences listed, roughly 23% are singletons. What was sequenced was PBMCs or a T cell subset sorted from them (not recorded which). Every receptor here comes from an adult woman who had mild COVID-19 (a few samples of this study predate the infection). Cell type and time point are not known.

A few counts support this clonotype. This chain connects TRBV7-2 to TRBJ2-1, with 13 positions matching TRBD2. CDR3 length: 16 amino acids. Unmatched junction bases numbered 6, after V lost 4 bases and J lost 6 bases. Germline V gives CDR1 SGHTA, CDR2 FQGNSA. This CDR3 reads CASSSTSGRGLNEQFF. The CDR3 DNA reads as TGTGCCAGCAGCTCCACTAGCGGGAGGGGGCTCAATGAGCAGTTCTTC.

V gene TRBV20-1 combines with J gene TRBJ2-6; TRBD1 matches at 7 bases. The junction had 5 bases not matched to a gene; V was cut back by 4 bases and J by 8 bases. Germline V CDR1 and CDR2: DFQATT, SNEGSKA (reference sequence). CDR3 size: 13 residues. CDR3: CSANPGQTNVLTF. The CDR3 nucleotides read TGCAGTGCTAACCCGGGACAGACCAACGTCCTGACTTTC.

Only a few counts were recorded for this clonotype. V is TRBV6-6 and J is TRBJ1-1; tentatively, D is TRBD1 (5 bases). V was pared by 2 bases and J by 4 bases, with 11 bases between. In germline, CDR1 is MNHNY, CDR2 SVGAGI (reference sequence). This CDR3 spans 14 amino acids. The CDR3 spells CASSYGGRATEAFF. The CDR3 bases are TGTGCCAGCAGTTACGGCGGCAGGGCCACTGAAGCTTTCTTT.

CDR3 DNA: TGTGCCAGCAGCGTACAACAGGGTATGGTCGGGGAGCTGTTTTTT. Amino acids: CASSVQQGMVGELFF. The V call is TRBV13, the J call TRBJ2-2; TRBD1 is a possible D gene (6 bases). Looked up from germline, CDR1 is PRHDT and CDR2 is FYEKMQ (reference sequence). V dropped 5 bases and J dropped 7 bases, with 17 bases sitting between them. The CDR3 runs to 15 residues.

This clonotype appeared a few times. The chain joins TRBV12-3 or TRBV12-4 to TRBJ1-2, with 11 bases that match TRBD1. The V gene end was trimmed by 5 bases and the J gene end by 8 bases; junction bases not matched to a gene: 10. The CDR3 extends over 15 amino acids. CDR3 in amino acids: CASSSGQGAPGGYTF. The CDR3 DNA is TGTGCCAGCAGTAGCGGACAGGGGGCACCGGGGGGCTACACCTTC.

V usage is TRBV7-9 and J usage is TRBJ1-3; D unclear. CDR1 and CDR2 from the germline V gene are SEHNR and FQNEAQ (reference sequence). Trimming pared 3 bases from V and 0 bases from J, leaving 9 bases between. CDR3 length: 15 residues. The CDR3 spells CASSFSRNSGNTIYF. The CDR3 DNA sequence: TGTGCCAGCAGCTTTTCCCGGAACTCTGGAAACACCATATATTTT.

This clonotype showed up just a few times. The V gene is TRBV15, the J gene TRBJ2-4, with unresolved D. Germline values: CDR1 LNHNV, CDR2 YYDKDF (reference sequence). Trimming stripped 0 bases from V and 11 bases from J, with 8 bases between. The CDR3 contains 12 residues. The CDR3 here is CATSRDRAVQYF. CDR3 DNA: TGTGCCACCAGCAGAGATAGGGCAGTTCAGTACTTC.

The gene calls are TRBV24-1 and TRBJ1-1, with 9 bases matching TRBD1. The length of the CDR3 is 16 residues. CDR1 is KGHDR, CDR2 SFDVKD, per germline. V dropped 2 bases and J dropped 4; count of bases not matched to a gene: 7. CDR3 in amino acids: CATSDWGQGGSTEAFF. DNA for the CDR3: TGTGCCACCAGTGATTGGGGACAGGGCGGGTCCACTGAAGCTTTCTTT.

The rearrangement uses TRBV6-5 and TRBJ2-1; 10 nucleotides agree with TRBD2. The CDR3 runs to 15 residues. Germline-derived CDR1 and CDR2 are MNHEY and SVGAGI. Trimming took 6 bases from V and 8 from J; bases not matched to a gene: 10. The CDR3 loop is CASSLQREGAHEQFF. The CDR3, as DNA: TGTGCCAGCAGCCTTCAGCGGGAGGGTGCTCATGAGCAGTTCTTC.

The gene calls are TRBV12-3 or TRBV12-4 and TRBJ2-5, with D possibly being TRBD1 or TRBD2 (5 bases each). Trimming removed 4 bases at V and 0 bases at J, with 9 bases between. The CDR3 is made up of 14 amino acids. This CDR3 reads CASSSWGNQETQYF. CDR3 DNA sequence: TGTGCCAGCAGTTCCTGGGGGAACCAAGAGACCCAGTACTTC.

V and J are TRBV7-9 and TRBJ1-4; possibly TRBD1 for D (5 bases). CDR1 SEHNR and CDR2 FQNEAQ come from the germline V gene (reference sequence). CDR3 length: 16 amino acids. V lost 2 bases and J lost 6, with 16 bases in between. The CDR3 DNA follows: TGTGCCAGCAGCTTAAGGGGCGGGGATACGGATGAAAAACTGTTTTTT. Translated, it gives CASSLRGGDTDEKLFF.

A note on this clonotype: At one end, the junction sequence differs from germline, possibly due to a read error. V usage is TRBV7-9 and J usage is TRBJ2-3; D ambiguous. Germline V gives CDR1 SEHNR, CDR2 FQNEAQ (reference sequence). CDR3 size: 13 residues. In DNA, the CDR3 is TGTGCCAGCAGCCGATCCCCCACAGATACGAAGTATTTT. Residues: CASSRSPTDTKYF.

In this sample, this clonotype turned up a few times. CDR3 loop: CASRQRGSYNEQFF. The CDR3 coding sequence is TGTGCCAGCAGGCAGCGGGGGTCCTACAATGAGCAGTTCTTC. The V call is TRBV27, the J call TRBJ2-1, with 8 bases that match TRBD2. The CDR3 totals 14 residues. Germline V gives CDR1 MNHEY, CDR2 SMNVEV (reference sequence). J lost 1 base, V lost 6 bases, and 2 bases had no gene match.

The chain couples TRBV2 to TRBJ1-2; the D gene is possibly TRBD1 (5 bases). The CDR3 runs 12 residues. V was shortened by 6 bases and J by 4 bases, with 9 bases between the two germline ends. The germline V gene encodes CDR1 SNHLY and CDR2 FYNNEI. CDR3 in amino acids: CASSETGYGYTF. DNA for the CDR3: TGTGCCAGCAGCGAAACAGGCTATGGCTACACCTTC.

The genes are TRBV18 and TRBJ2-2; D is perhaps TRBD1 or TRBD2 (5 bases each). Looked up from germline, CDR1 is KGHSH and CDR2 is LQKENI. Trimming left V 3 bases short and J 0 bases short, with 11 bases between. The length of the CDR3 is 16 residues. Written as DNA, the CDR3 is TGTGCCAGCTCACCTCGGGACGGCGCGAACACCGGGGAGCTGTTTTTT. This sequence encodes CASSPRDGANTGELFF.

The chain carries TRBV18 and TRBJ2-1; D is unclear. The V end was cut by 0 bases, the J end by 1 base, with 1 base between. Germline CDR1 KGHSH, CDR2 LQKENI. This CDR3 is 13 amino acids long. CDR3 sequence reads: CASSPPSYNEQFF. The DNA of the CDR3 is TGTGCCAGCTCACCACCATCCTACAATGAGCAGTTCTTC.

V usage is TRBV24-1 and J usage is TRBJ2-1; TRBD1 matches 7 bases. V was clipped by 2 bases and J by 7 bases; unmatched bases: 10. The CDR3 contains 16 residues. Germline V gene lookup returns CDR1 KGHDR and CDR2 SFDVKD. For the CDR3, the DNA is TGTGCCACCAGTGATTCGATGGGGGACAGTCCAAATGAGCAGTTCTTC. As protein: CATSDSMGDSPNEQFF.

This clonotype came up a few times. The chain combines TRBV3-1 with TRBJ1-2; the match to TRBD1 covers 8 bases. Germline loops: CDR1 LGHDT, CDR2 YNNKEL (reference sequence). This CDR3 spans 15 amino acids. The trim removed 4 bases at V and 6 bases at J, leaving 10 bases unmatched. The CDR3 nucleotides read TGTGCCAGCAGCCGGACCGACAGGGGAGGTGATGGCTACACCTTC. Protein sequence: CASSRTDRGGDGYTF.

The chain couples TRBV24-1 to TRBJ2-5; 13 nucleotides agree with TRBD2. The length of the CDR3 is 18 residues. Unmatched junction bases numbered 11, after V lost 3 bases and J lost 5 bases. The V gene's germline CDR1 is KGHDR and CDR2 SFDVKD. CDR3 coding DNA: TGTGCCACCAGTGATCCGAACCCAGGGACTAGCGGGACCGAGACCCAGTACTTC. Protein product: CATSDPNPGTSGTETQYF.

This chain connects TRBV4-1 to TRBJ2-5; D unclear. The CDR3 loop spans 15 amino acids. Looked up from germline, CDR1 is MGHRA and CDR2 is YSYEKL. With 5 bases removed from V and 2 bases from J, the gap between germline ends came to 15 bases. The CDR3 DNA sequence: TGCGCCAGCAGCTTACATTGGACGATACAAGAGACCCAGTACTTC. Amino acids: CASSLHWTIQETQYF.

This chain uses TRBV9 with TRBJ2-3; D unresolved. Germline V gene data show CDR1 as SGDLS and CDR2 as YYNGEE. Trimming left V 2 bases short and J 2 bases short, with 6 bases between. This CDR3 is built from 13 residues. The CDR3 reads CASSVVLTDTQYF. As DNA, the CDR3 is TGTGCCAGCAGCGTGGTTCTCACAGATACGCAGTATTTT.

This clonotype was found a few times. The chain links TRBV3-1 to TRBJ2-1; D unclear. Germline lookup yields CDR1 LGHDT and CDR2 YNNKEL (reference sequence). V lost 0 bases to trimming and J lost 15 bases, with 12 bases between them. The CDR3 has 12 amino acids. CDR3 coding DNA: TGTGCCAGCAGCCAAGATTGGTTCCGTCCGTTCTTC. As protein: CASSQDWFRPFF.

This clonotype was seen a handful of times. The J gene is TRBJ2-5, the V gene TRBV9; 8 bases align to TRBD2. From germline, CDR1 is SGDLS and CDR2 YYNGEE. The CDR3 spans 15 residues. With V trimmed by 2 bases and J by 5 bases, 8 bases remained unmatched. Here the CDR3 DNA reads TGTGCCAGCAGCGTTAGAAGCGGGAGTCGGGAGACCCAGTACTTC. Its protein is CASSVRSGSRETQYF.

This clonotype was counted a few times. The V call is TRBV11-2, the J call TRBJ2-7; 8 nucleotides agree with TRBD2. CDR1 SGHAT and CDR2 FQNNGV come from the germline V gene. The CDR3 is 17 amino acids. V shed 1 base, J shed 4 bases, and the junction held 12 bases outside the gene matches. CDR3 coding DNA: TGTGCCAGCAGCTTAGCTATGGGACTAGGAGTTATTTACGAGCAGTACTTC. Translating gives CASSLAMGLGVIYEQYF. Full variable domain (remainder filled in from reference TRBV11-2 and TRBJ2-7): EAGVAQSPRYKIIEKRQSVAFWCNPISGHATLYWYQQILGQGPKLLIQFQNNGVVDDSQLPKDRFSAERLKGVDSTLKIQPAKLEDSAVYLCASSLAMGLGVIYEQYFGPGTRLTVT.

The rearrangement uses TRBV6-5 and TRBJ2-7; TRBD1 matches at 9 bases. V was pared by 6 bases and J by 6 bases, with 6 bases of the junction left unmatched. This CDR3 region has 13 residues. Germline V lookup: CDR1 MNHEY, CDR2 SVGAGI. The CDR3 here is CASSSGQGAEQYF. CDR3 nucleotides: TGTGCCAGCAGCTCGGGACAGGGCGCCGAGCAGTACTTC.